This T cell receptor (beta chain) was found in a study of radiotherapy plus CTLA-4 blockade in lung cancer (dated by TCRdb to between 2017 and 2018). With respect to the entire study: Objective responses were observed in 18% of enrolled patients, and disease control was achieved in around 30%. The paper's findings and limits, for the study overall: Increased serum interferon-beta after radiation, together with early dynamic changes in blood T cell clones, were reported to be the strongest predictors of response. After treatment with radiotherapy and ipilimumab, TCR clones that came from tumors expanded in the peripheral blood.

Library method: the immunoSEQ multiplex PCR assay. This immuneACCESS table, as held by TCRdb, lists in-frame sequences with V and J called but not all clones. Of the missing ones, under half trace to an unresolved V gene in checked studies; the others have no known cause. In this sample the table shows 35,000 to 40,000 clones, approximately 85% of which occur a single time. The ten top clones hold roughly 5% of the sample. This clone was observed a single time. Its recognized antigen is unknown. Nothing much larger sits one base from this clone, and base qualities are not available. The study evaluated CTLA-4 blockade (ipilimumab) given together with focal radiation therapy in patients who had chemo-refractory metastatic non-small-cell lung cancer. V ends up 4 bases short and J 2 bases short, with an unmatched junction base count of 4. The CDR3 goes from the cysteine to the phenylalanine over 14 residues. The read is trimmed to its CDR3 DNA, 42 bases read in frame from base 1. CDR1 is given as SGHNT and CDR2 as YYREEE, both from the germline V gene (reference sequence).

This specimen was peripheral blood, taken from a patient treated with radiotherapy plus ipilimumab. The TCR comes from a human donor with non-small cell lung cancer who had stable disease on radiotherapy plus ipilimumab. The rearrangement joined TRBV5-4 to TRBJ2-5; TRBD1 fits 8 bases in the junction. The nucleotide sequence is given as TGTGCCAGCAGCGCGGGACAGGCTCAAGAGACCCAGTACTTC. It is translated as CASSAGQAQETQYF. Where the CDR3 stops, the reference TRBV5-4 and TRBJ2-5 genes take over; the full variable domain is ETGVTQSPTHLIKTRGQQVTLRCSSQSGHNTVSWYQQALGQGPQFIFQYYREEENGRGNFPPRFSGLQFPNYSSELNVNALELDDSALYLCASSAGQAQETQYFGPGTRLLVL.